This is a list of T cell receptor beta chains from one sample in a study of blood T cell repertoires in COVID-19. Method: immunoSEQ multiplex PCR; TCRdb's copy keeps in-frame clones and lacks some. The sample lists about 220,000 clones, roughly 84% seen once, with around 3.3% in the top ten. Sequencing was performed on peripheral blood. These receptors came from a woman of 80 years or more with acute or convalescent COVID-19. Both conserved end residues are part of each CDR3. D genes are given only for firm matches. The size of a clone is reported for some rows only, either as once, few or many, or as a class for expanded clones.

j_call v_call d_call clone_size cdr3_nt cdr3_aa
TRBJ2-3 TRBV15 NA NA TGTGCCACCAGCAGAGATGAGGGCTGGATCACAGATACGCAGTATTTT CATSRDEGWITDTQYF
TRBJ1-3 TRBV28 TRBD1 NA TGTGCCAGCAGTCGGGACAGGGTCTTTGGAAACACCATATATTTT CASSRDRVFGNTIYF
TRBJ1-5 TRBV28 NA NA TGTGCCAGCACCCTGGGAGGGAGCCAGCCCCAGCATTTT CASTLGGSQPQHF
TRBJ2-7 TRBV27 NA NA TGTGCCAGCAGTTTTTATGTGGGGCAGGGGCAGTACTTC CASSFYVGQGQYF
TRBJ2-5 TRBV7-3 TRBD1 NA TGTGCCAGCAGCTTTCATGATACCGGGACAGGGGAGGAGACCCAGTACTTC CASSFHDTGTGEETQYF
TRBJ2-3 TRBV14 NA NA TGTGCCAGCAGCCAAGATCTTAACGGGGTGAGCACAGATACGCAGTATTTT CASSQDLNGVSTDTQYF
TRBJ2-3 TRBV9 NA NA TGTGCCAGCAGCGTAGAAGGACGGGGGGCATTGAACCGGGGTACGCAGTATTTT CASSVEGRGALNRGTQYF
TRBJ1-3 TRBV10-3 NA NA TGTGCCATCAGTGAGTCAACAGATGGCAACACCATATATTTT CAISESTDGNTIYF
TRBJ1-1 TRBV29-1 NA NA TGCAGCGTTGGAGACACTGAAGCTTTCTTT CSVGDTEAFF
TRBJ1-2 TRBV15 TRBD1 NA TGTGCCACCAGCAGAGGTGGGACAGGACGCAACTATGGCTACACCTTC CATSRGGTGRNYGYTF
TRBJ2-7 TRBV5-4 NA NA TGTGCCAGCAGCTTCTCAGGGGCATCCTACGAGCAGTACTTC CASSFSGASYEQYF
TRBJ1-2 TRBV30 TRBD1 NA TGTGCCTGGAGGCAGGGGGCTAACTATGGCTACACCTTC CAWRQGANYGYTF
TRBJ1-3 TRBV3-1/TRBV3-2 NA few TGTGCCAGCAGCGGGAGGTCATCACTCTCTGGAAACACCATATATTTT CASSGRSSLSGNTIYF
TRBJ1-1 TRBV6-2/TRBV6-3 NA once TGTGCCAGCAGTTCCCCAATGAACACTGAAGCTTTCTTT CASSSPMNTEAFF
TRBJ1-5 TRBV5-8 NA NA TGTGCCAGCAGCTTGCAGGGGTCCCCAGCCTATAGCAATCAGCCCCAGCATTTT CASSLQGSPAYSNQPQHF
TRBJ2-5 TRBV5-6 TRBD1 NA TGTGCCAGCAGCTTGCGCCAGGGGGCTGTGGAGACCCAGTACTTC CASSLRQGAVETQYF
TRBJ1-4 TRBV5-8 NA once TGTGCCAGCAGCTTGTACAGGGCCCGAATAGGTGGTAATGAAAAACTGTTTTTT CASSLYRARIGGNEKLFF
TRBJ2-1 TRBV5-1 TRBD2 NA TGCGCCAGCAGCTTGGACGGGCGGGGGGGCCTTGGTGATGAGCAGTTCTTC CASSLDGRGGLGDEQFF
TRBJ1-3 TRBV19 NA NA TGTGCCAGTAGGGAACAGGTCTCTGGAAACACCATATATTTT CASREQVSGNTIYF
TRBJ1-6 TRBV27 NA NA TGTGCCAGCAGTTTATACAGGGACTCACCCCTCCACTTT CASSLYRDSPLHF
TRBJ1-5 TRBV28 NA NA TGTGCCAGCAGTTTATCGTCAGGGTTCAATCAGCCCCAGCATTTT CASSLSSGFNQPQHF
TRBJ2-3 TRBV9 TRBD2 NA TGTGCCAGTTCAGGGGCTAGCGGGGGGGGCACAGATACGCAGTATTTT CASSGASGGGTDTQYF
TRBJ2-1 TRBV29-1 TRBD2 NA TGCAGCGCCACTCTCGGACTAGCCGATGAGCAGTTCTTC CSATLGLADEQFF
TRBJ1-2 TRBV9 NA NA TGTGCCAGCAGCGTAGAGGGCGGAGGAGGCTATGGCTACACCTTC CASSVEGGGGYGYTF
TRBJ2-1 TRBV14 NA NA TGTGCCAGCAGCCAAGCGGTTTCCTACAATGAGCAGTTCTTC CASSQAVSYNEQFF
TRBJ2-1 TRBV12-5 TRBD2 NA TGTGCTAGTGGTTTGGCACATAGCGGGGGTGGGAATGAGCAGTTCTTC CASGLAHSGGGNEQFF
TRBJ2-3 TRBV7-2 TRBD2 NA TGTGCCAGCAGCTTAGGACTAGCGGGGGGCGGTGCAGATACGCAGTATTTT CASSLGLAGGGADTQYF
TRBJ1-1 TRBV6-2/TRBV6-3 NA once TGTGCCAGCAGTTACTCGATCCCGGGGGCTGAAGCTTTCTTT CASSYSIPGAEAFF
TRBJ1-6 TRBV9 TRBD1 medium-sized TGTGCCAGCAGCGCGGGACAGGGAGGGTATTCACCCCTCCACTTT CASSAGQGGYSPLHF
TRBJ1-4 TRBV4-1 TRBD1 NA TGCGCCAGCAGCCAAGAGGGTTTCGGGACAGCGAATGAAAAACTGTTTTTT CASSQEGFGTANEKLFF
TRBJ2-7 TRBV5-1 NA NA TGCGCCAGCAGCTTGGTAAACCAGGGCACCGAGCAGTACTTC CASSLVNQGTEQYF
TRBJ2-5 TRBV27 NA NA TGTGCCAGCAATTTTCCGTCCCAAGAGACCCAGTACTTC CASNFPSQETQYF